Detailed here is one T cell receptor (beta chain). The repertoire was sequenced with immunoSEQ multiplex PCR; TCRdb's copy has only in-frame clones and lacks some. Of over 200,000 clones in the sample, approximately 80% are singletons; the top ten hold around 8.8%. Trimming stripped 4 bases from V and 7 bases from J, with 11 bases between. Germline V lookup: CDR1 MNHEY, CDR2 SVGAGI. This CDR3 region has 13 residues. Cohort 3 recovered donors had two negative PCRs, clearance, or symptom resolution. This entry belongs to a study of blood T cell repertoires in COVID-19. In the study overall: The United States, Italy and Spain provided the acute and convalescent COVID-19 samples.

This chain links TRBV6-5 with TRBJ2-1, with a tentative D call TRBD2 (6 bases). The sequencing input was PBMCs or T cells enriched from blood (not recorded which). The sequence came from a man aged 40-55 years who had recovered from COVID-19. CDR3 protein: CASSSSAGNEQFF. CDR3 nucleotides: TGTGCCAGCAGTTCCAGCGCGGGGAATGAGCAGTTCTTC.